The source of this TCR beta chain is a study of T cells in Graves' hyperthyroidism and ophthalmopathy. Study overall: Before any treatment, at initial diagnosis, peripheral blood was collected.

With regard to this clonotype: Its antigen remains unidentified.

The CDR3 spans 13 residues. V gave up 2 bases and J gave up 8 bases; unmatched junction bases: 3. Germline CDR1 MRHNA, CDR2 SNTAGT. The study, taken as a whole, reports: In the blood, most expanded thyroid clonotypes above 0.001 appeared as well.

There were TCR beta CDR3 regions amplified from RNA transcripts. Using the HTBI primer set, a first-round RT-PCR was run on the TCR CDR3. TCRdb re-analysed the multiplex PCR reads in MiXCR, keeping a single row per CDR3 protein. The sample holds 530,000 or so distinct CDR3 sequences, under 20% seen once. From more than 8 ml of fresh peripheral blood, PBMCs were isolated. The receptor comes from a woman aged 18-29 years with Graves' ophthalmopathy. The rearrangement links TRBV6-4 to TRBJ2-1; TRBD1 matches 7 bases. Material for sequencing was blood. The CDR3 sequence is CASSDRDSDEQFF. As DNA, the CDR3 is TGTGCCAGCAGTGACCGGGACAGCGATGAGCAGTTCTTC.